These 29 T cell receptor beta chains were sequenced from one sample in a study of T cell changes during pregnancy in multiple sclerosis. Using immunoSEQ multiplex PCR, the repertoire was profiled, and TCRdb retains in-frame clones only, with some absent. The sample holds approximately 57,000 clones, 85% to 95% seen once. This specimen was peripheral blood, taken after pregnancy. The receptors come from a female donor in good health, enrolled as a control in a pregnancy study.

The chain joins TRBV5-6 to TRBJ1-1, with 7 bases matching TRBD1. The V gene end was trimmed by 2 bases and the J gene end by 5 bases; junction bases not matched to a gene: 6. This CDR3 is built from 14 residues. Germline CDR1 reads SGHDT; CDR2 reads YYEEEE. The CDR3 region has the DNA TGTGCCAGCAGCTTCCTGACAGGGAGGACTGAAGCTTTCTTT. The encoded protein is CASSFLTGRTEAFF.

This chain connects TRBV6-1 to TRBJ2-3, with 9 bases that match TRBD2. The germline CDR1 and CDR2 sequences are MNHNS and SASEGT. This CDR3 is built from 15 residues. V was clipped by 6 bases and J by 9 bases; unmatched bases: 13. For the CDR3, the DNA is TGTGCCAGCAGGACCCAGCGGGAGGAGAAAGGGACGCAGTATTTT. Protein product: CASRTQREEKGTQYF.

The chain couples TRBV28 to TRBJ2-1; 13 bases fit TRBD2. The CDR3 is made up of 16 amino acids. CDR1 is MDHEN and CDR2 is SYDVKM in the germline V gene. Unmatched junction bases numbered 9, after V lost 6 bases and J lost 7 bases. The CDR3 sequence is CASSPGLAGVFNEQFF. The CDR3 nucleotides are TGTGCCAGCAGCCCTGGACTAGCGGGAGTTTTTAATGAGCAGTTCTTC.

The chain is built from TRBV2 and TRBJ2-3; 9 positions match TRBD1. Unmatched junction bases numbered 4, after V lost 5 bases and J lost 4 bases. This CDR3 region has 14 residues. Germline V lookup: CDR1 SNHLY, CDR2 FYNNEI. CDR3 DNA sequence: TGTGCCAGCAGTAAGGACAGGGGCGCAGATACGCAGTATTTT. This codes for CASSKDRGADTQYF.

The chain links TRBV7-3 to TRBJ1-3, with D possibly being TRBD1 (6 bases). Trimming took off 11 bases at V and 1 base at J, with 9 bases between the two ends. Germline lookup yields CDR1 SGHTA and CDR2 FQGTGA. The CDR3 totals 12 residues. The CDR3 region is CAGQSSGNTIYF. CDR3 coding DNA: TGTGCCGGACAGTCTTCTGGAAACACCATATATTTT.

The CDR3 DNA reads as TGTGCCACTCTAACAAGACAGGGTGGAACTGAAGCTTTCTTT. Protein product: CATLTRQGGTEAFF. The chain employs TRBV27 and TRBJ1-1, with 7 bases aligning to TRBD1. The germline V gene encodes CDR1 MNHEY and CDR2 SMNVEV (reference sequence). J gave up 5 bases and V 10 bases, and 13 bases lay outside the gene matches. The CDR3 runs to 14 residues.

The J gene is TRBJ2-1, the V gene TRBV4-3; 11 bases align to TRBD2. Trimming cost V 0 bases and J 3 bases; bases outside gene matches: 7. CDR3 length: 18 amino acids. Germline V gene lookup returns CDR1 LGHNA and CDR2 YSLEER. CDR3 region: CASSQDASGGIYYNEQFF. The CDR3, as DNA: TGCGCCAGCAGCCAAGATGCTAGCGGGGGGATTTACTACAATGAGCAGTTCTTC.

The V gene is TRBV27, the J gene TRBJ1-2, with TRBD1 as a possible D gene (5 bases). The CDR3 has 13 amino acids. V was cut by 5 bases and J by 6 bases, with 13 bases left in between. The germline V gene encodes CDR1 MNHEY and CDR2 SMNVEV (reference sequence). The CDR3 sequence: CASSPQGPHGYTF. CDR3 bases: TGTGCCAGCAGTCCCCAGGGCCCACATGGCTACACCTTC.

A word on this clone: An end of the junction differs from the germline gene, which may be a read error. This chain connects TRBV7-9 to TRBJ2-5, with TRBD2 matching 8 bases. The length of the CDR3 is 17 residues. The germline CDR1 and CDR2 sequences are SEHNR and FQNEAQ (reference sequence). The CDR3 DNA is TGTGCCAGCAGCCTAGCCCCGGGGGGGATTCACCAAGAGACCCAGTACTTC. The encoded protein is CASSLAPGGIHQETQYF.

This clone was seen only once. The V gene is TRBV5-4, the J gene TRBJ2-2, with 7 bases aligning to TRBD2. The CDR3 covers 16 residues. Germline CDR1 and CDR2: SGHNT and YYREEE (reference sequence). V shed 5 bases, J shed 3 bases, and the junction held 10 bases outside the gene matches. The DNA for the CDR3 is TGTGCCAGCAGTTCTCGCGGGGGTATGGACACCGGGGAGCTGTTTTTT. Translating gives CASSSRGGMDTGELFF.

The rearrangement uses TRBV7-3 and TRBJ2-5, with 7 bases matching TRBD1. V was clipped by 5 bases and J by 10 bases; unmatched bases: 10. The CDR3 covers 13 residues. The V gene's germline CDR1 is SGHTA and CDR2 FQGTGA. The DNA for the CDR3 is TGTGCCAGCAGCCCTGACAGGGACGGAGTCCAGTACTTC. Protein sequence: CASSPDRDGVQYF. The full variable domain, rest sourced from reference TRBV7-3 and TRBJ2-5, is GAGVSQTPSNKVTEKGKYVELRCDPISGHTALYWYRQSLGQGPEFLIYFQGTGAADDSGLPNDRFFAVRPEGSVSTLKIQRTERGDSAVYLCASSPDRDGVQYFGPGTRLLVL.

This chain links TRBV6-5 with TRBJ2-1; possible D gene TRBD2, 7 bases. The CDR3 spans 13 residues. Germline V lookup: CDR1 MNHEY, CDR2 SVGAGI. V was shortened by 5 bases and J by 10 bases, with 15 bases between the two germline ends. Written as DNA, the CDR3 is TGTGCCAGCAGTCTCCGGGGGGCCGGGGAGCAGTTCTTC. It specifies CASSLRGAGEQFF.

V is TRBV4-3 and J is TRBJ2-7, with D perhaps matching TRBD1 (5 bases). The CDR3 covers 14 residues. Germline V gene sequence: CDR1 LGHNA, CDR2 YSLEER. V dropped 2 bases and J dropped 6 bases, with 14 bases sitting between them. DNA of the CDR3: TGCGCCAGCAGCCAAAACAGGTGGTCGGGCGAGCAGTACTTC. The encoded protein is CASSQNRWSGEQYF.

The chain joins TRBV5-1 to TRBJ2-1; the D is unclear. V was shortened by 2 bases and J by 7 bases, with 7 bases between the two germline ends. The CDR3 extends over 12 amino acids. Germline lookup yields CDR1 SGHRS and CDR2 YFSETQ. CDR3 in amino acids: CASSFILNEQFF. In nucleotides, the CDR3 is TGCGCCAGCAGCTTCATACTTAATGAGCAGTTCTTC.

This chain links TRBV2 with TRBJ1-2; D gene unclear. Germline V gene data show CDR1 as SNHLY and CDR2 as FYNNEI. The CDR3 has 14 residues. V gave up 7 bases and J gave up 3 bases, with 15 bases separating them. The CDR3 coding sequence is TGTGCCAGCACATTGGCGGGGATCGACTATGGCTACACCTTC. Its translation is CASTLAGIDYGYTF. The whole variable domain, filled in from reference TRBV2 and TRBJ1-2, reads EPEVTQTPSHQVTQMGQEVILRCVPISNHLYFYWYRQILGQKVEFLVSFYNNEISEKSEIFDDQFSVERPDGSNFTLKIRSTKLEDSAMYFCASTLAGIDYGYTFGSGTRLTVV.

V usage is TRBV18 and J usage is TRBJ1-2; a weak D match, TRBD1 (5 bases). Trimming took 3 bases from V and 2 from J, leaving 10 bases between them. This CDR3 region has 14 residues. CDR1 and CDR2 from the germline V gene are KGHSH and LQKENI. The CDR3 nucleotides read TGTGCCAGCTCACCGGGACTTACGAACTATGGCTACACCTTC. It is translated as CASSPGLTNYGYTF. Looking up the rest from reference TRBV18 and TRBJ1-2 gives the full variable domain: NAGVMQNPRHLVRRRGQEARLRCSPMKGHSHVYWYRQLPEEGLKFMVYLQKENIIDESGMPKERFSAEFPKEGPSILRIQQVVRGDSAAYFCASSPGLTNYGYTFGSGTRLTVV.

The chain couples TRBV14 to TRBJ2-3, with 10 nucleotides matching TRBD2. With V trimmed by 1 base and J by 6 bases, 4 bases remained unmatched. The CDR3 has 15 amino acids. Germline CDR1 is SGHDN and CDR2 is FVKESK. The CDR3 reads CASSQVAGGGDTQYF. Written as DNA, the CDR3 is TGTGCCAGCAGCCAAGTAGCGGGGGGCGGGGATACGCAGTATTTT.

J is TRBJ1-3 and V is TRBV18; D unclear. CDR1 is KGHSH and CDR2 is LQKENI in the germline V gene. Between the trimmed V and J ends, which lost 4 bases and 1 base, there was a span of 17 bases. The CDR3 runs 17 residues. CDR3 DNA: TGTGCCAGCTCACAAGTATTAACAGTTAATTCTGGAAACACCATATATTTT. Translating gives CASSQVLTVNSGNTIYF.

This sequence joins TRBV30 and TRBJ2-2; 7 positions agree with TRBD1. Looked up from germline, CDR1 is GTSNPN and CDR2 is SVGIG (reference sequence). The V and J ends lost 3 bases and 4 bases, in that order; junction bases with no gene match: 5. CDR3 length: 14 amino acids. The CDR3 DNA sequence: TGTGCCTGGAGGAAGACAGGGACCACCGGGGAGCTGTTTTTT. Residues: CAWRKTGTTGELFF. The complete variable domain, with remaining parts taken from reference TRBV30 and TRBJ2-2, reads SQTIHQWPATLVQPVGSPLSLECTVEGTSNPNLYWYRQAAGRGLQLLFYSVGIGQISSEVPQNLSASRPQDRQFILSSKKLLLSDSGFYLCAWRKTGTTGELFFGEGSRLTVL.

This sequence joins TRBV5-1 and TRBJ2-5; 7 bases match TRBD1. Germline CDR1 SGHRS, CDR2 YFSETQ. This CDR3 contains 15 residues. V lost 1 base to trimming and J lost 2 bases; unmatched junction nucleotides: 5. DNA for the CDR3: TGCGCCAGCAGCTTGATGAACAGGGGACAAGAGACCCAGTACTTC. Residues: CASSLMNRGQETQYF.

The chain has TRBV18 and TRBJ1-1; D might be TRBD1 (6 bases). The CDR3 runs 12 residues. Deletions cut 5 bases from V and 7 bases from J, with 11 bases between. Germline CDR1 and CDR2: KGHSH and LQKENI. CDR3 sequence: CASSGTGIEAFF. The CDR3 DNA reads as TGTGCCAGCTCAGGTACAGGGATTGAAGCTTTCTTT.

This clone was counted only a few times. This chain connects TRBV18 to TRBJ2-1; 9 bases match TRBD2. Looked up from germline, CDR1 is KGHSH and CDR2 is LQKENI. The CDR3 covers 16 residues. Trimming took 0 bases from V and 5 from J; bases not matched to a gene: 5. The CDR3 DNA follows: TGTGCCAGCTCACCACCGGCGGGGGGGTTCGACAATGAGCAGTTCTTC. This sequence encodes CASSPPAGGFDNEQFF. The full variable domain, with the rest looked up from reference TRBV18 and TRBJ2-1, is NAGVMQNPRHLVRRRGQEARLRCSPMKGHSHVYWYRQLPEEGLKFMVYLQKENIIDESGMPKERFSAEFPKEGPSILRIQQVVRGDSAAYFCASSPPAGGFDNEQFFGPGTRLTVL.

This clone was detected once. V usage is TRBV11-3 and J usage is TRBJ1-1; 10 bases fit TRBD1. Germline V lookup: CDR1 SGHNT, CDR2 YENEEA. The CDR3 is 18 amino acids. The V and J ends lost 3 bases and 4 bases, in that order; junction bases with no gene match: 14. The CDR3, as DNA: TGTGCCAGCAGCTTTTACCGGACAGGGGGAACCCTGGGCACTGAAGCTTTCTTT. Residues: CASSFYRTGGTLGTEAFF.

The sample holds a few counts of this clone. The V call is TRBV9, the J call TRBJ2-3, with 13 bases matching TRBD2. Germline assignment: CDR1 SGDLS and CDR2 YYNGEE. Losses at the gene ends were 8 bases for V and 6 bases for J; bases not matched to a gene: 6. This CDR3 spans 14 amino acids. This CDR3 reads CASSTSGGPDTQYF. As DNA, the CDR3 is TGTGCCAGTTCGACTAGCGGGGGGCCCGATACGCAGTATTTT.

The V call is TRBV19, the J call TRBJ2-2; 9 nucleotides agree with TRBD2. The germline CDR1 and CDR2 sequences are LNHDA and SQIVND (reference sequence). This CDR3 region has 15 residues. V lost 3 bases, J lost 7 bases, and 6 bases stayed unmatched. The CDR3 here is CASSIGLASGGELFF. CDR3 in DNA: TGTGCCAGTAGTATCGGACTAGCGTCGGGCGGGGAGCTGTTTTTT. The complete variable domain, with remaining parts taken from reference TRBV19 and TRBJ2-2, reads DGGITQSPKYLFRKEGQNVTLSCEQNLNHDAMYWYRQDPGQGLRLIYYSQIVNDFQKGDIAEGYSVSREKKESFPLTVTSAQKNPTAFYLCASSIGLASGGELFFGEGSRLTVL.

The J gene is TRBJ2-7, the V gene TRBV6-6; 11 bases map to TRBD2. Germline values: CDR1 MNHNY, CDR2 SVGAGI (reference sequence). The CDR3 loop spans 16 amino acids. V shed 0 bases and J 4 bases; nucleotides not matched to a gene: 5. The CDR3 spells CASSYSRGTSGYEQYF. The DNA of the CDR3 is TGTGCCAGCAGTTACTCCCGGGGGACTAGCGGTTACGAGCAGTACTTC.

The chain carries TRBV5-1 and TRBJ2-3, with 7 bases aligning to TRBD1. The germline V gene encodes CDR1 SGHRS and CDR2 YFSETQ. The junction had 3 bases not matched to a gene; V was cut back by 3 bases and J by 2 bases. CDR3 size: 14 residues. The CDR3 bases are TGCGCCAGCAGCTCCGGACAGGCCACAGATACGCAGTATTTT. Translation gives CASSSGQATDTQYF. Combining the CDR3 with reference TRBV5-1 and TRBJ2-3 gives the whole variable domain KAGVTQTPRYLIKTRGQQVTLSCSPISGHRSVSWYQQTPGQGLQFLFEYFSETQRNKGNFPGRFSGRQFSNSRSEMNVSTLELGDSALYLCASSSGQATDTQYFGPGTRLTVL.

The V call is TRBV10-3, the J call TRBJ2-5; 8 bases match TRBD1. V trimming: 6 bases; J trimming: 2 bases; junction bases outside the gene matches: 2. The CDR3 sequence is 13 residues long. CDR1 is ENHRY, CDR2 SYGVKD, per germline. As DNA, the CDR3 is TGTGCCATCAGCGGGACAGGTCAAGAGACCCAGTACTTC. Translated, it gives CAISGTGQETQYF.

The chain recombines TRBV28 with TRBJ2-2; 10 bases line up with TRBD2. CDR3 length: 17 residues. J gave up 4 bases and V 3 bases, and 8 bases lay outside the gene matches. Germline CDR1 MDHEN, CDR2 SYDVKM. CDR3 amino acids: CASSFLSGRAVTGELFF. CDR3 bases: TGTGCCAGCAGTTTCCTCAGCGGGAGGGCCGTCACCGGGGAGCTGTTTTTT.